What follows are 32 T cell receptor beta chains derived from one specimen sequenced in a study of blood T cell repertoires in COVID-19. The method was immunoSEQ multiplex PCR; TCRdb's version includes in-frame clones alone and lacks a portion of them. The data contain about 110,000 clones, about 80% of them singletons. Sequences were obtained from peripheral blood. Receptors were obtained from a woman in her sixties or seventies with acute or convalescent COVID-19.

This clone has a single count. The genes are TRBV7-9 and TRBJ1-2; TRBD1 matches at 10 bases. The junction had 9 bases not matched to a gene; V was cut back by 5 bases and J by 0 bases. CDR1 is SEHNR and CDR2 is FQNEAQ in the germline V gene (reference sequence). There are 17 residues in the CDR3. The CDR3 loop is CASSKRDRGPPNYGYTF. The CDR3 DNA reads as TGTGCCAGCAGCAAAAGGGACAGGGGACCTCCTAACTATGGCTACACCTTC.

CDR3 region: CASSFFGGLNTEAFF. The CDR3 coding sequence is TGTGCCAGCAGTTTTTTTGGGGGCTTGAACACTGAAGCTTTCTTT. This sequence joins TRBV28 and TRBJ1-1; weak D call: TRBD1 (6 bases). This CDR3 comprises 15 residues. Looked up from germline, CDR1 is MDHEN and CDR2 is SYDVKM. Trimming shortened V by 3 bases and J by 0 bases, and 11 bases separated the two germline ends.

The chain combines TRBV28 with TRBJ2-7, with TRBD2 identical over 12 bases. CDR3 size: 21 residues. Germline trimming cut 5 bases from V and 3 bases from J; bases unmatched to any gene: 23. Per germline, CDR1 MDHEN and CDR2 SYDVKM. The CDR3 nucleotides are TGTGCCAGCAGTGACGGCGCGGGCAGCTCCTTGACTAGCGGGAGTTTCTACGAGCAGTACTTC. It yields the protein CASSDGAGSSLTSGSFYEQYF.

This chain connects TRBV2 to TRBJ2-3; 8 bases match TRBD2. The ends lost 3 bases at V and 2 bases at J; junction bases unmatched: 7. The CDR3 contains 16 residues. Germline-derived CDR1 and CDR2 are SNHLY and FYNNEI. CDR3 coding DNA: TGTGCCAGCAGTGAGTTCGGCGGGAGGAACACAGATACGCAGTATTTT. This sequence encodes CASSEFGGRNTDTQYF.

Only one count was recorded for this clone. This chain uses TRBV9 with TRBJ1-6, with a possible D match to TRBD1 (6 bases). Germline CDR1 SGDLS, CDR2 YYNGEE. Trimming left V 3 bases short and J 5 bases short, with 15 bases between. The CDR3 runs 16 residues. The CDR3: CASSGAQGRNNSPLHF. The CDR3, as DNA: TGTGCCAGCAGCGGGGCACAGGGAAGAAATAATTCACCCCTCCACTTT.

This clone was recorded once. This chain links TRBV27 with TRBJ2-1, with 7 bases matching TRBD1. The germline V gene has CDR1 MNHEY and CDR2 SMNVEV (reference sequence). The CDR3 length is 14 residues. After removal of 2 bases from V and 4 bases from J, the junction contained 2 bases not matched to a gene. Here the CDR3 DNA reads TGTGCCAGCAGTTTAATACAGGGGTACAATGAGCAGTTCTTC. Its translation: CASSLIQGYNEQFF.

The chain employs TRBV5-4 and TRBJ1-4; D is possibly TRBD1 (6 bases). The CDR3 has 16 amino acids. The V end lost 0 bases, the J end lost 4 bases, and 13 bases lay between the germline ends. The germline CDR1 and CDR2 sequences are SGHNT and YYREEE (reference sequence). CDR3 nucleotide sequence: TGTGCCAGCAGCTTGGCCTCGGCAGGGGTTAATGAAAAACTGTTTTTT. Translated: CASSLASAGVNEKLFF.

The CDR3 loop is CASSWTGYEQYF. The CDR3 DNA follows: TGTGCCAGCAGCTGGACAGGGTACGAGCAGTACTTC. V gene TRBV3-1 (or the pseudogene TRBV3-2) combines with J gene TRBJ2-7; 8 bases fit TRBD1. V lost 5 bases, J lost 4 bases, and 1 base stayed unmatched. Germline CDR1 is LGHDT and CDR2 is YNNKEL (reference sequence). The CDR3 extends over 12 amino acids.

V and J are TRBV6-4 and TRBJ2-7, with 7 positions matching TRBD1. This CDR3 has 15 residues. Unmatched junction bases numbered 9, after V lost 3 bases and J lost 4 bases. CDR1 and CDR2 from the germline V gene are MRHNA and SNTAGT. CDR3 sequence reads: CASSETGQSSYEQYV. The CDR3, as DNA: TGTGCCAGCAGTGAGACGGGACAGAGCTCTTACGAGCAGTACGTC.

CDR3 DNA: TGTGCCAGCAGTTTGGGTCCGGGACAGCTTTACTACGAGCAGTACTTC. It codes for CASSLGPGQLYYEQYF. The V and J genes are TRBV28 and TRBJ2-7; 7 nucleotides line up with TRBD1. CDR1 and CDR2 (germline): MDHEN, SYDVKM. V trimming: 3 bases; J trimming: 3 bases; junction bases outside the gene matches: 11. The CDR3 totals 16 residues.

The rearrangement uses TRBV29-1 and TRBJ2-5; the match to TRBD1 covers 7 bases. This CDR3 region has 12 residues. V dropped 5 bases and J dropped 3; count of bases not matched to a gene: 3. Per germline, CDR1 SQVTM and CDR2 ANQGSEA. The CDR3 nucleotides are TGCAGCGTTCAAGGGGGCGAAGAGACCCAGTACTTC. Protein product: CSVQGGEETQYF.

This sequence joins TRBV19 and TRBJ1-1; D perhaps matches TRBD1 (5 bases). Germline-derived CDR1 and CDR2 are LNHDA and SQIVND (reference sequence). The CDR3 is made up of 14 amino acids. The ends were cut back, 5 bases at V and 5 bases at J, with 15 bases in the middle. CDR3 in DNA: TGTGCCAGTAGTCCCCGGGGTGGGGGGACTGAAGCTTTCTTT. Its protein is CASSPRGGGTEAFF.

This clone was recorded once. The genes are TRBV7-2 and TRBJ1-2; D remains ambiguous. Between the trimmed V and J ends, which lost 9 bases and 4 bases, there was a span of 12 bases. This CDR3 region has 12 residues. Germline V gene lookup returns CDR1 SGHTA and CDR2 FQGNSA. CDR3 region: CASRSEIYGYTF. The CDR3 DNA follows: TGTGCCAGTAGAAGCGAAATCTATGGCTACACCTTC.

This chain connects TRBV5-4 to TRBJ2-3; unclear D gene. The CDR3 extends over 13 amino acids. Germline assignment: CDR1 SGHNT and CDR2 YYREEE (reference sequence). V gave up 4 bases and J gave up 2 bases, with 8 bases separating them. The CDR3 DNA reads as TGTGCCAGCAGCATCGGTCCCACAGATACGCAGTATTTT. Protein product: CASSIGPTDTQYF.

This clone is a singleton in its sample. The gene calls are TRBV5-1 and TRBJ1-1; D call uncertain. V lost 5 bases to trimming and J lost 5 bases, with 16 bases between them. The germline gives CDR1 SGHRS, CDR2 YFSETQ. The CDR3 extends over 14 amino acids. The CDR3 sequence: CASSIAGEVTEAFF. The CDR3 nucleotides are TGCGCCAGCAGTATAGCGGGCGAGGTGACTGAAGCTTTCTTT. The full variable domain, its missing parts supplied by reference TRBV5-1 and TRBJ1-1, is KAGVTQTPRYLIKTRGQQVTLSCSPISGHRSVSWYQQTPGQGLQFLFEYFSETQRNKGNFPGRFSGRQFSNSRSEMNVSTLELGDSALYLCASSIAGEVTEAFFGQGTRLTVV.

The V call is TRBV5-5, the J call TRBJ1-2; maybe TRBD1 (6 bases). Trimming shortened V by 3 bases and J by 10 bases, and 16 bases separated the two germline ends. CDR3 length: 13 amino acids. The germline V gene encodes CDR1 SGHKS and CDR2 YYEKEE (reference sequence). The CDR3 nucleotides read TGTGCCAGCAGCTCGGGACACGGTTTCGACTACACCTTC. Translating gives CASSSGHGFDYTF.

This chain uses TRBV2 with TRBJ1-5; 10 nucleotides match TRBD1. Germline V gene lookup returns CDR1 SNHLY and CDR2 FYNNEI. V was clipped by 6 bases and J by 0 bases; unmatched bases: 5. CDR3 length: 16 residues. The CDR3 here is CASRGGTGDSNQPQHF. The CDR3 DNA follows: TGTGCCAGCAGGGGCGGGACAGGGGATAGCAATCAGCCCCAGCATTTT.

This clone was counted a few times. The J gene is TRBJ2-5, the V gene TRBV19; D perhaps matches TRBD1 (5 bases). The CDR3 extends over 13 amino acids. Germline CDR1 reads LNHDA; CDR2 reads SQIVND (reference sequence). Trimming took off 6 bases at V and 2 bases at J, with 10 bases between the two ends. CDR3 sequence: CASSRQIQETQYF. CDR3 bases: TGTGCCAGTAGCCGACAGATTCAAGAGACCCAGTACTTC. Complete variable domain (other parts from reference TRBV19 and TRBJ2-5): DGGITQSPKYLFRKEGQNVTLSCEQNLNHDAMYWYRQDPGQGLRLIYYSQIVNDFQKGDIAEGYSVSREKKESFPLTVTSAQKNPTAFYLCASSRQIQETQYFGPGTRLLVL.

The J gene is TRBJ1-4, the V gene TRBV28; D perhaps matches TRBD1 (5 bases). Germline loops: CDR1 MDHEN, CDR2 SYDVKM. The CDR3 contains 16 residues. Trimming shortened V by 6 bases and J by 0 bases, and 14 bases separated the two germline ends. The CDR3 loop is CASRGGTAATNEKLFF. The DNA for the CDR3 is TGTGCCAGCAGGGGAGGGACCGCCGCAACTAATGAAAAACTGTTTTTT.

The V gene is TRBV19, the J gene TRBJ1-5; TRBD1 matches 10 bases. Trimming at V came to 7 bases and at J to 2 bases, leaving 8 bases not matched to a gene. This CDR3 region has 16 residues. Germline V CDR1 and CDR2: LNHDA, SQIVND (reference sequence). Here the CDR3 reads CASKQSGTGGNQPQHF. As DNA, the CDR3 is TGTGCCAGTAAACAGTCCGGGACAGGGGGCAATCAGCCCCAGCATTTT.

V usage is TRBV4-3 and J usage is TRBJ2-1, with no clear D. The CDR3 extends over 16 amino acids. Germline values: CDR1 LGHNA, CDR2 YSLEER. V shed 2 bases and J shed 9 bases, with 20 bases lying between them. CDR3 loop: CASSQQTTPGRGEQFF. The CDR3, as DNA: TGCGCCAGCAGCCAACAAACCACCCCCGGTCGAGGTGAGCAGTTCTTC.

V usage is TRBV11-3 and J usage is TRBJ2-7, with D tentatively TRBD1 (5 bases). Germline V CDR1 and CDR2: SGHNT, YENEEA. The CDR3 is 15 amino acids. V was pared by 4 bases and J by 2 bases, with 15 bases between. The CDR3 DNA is TGTGCCAGCAGCTGCCGGGCCTCAGGGACCTACGAGCAGTACTTC. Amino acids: CASSCRASGTYEQYF.

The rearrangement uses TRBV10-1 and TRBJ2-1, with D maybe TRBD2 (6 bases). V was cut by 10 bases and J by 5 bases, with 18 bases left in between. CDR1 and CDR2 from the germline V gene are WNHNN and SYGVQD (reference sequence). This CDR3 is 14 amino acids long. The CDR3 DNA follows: TGCGCCACCCAAAGGTCTAGCGAGAACAATGAGCAGTTCTTC. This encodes CATQRSSENNEQFF.

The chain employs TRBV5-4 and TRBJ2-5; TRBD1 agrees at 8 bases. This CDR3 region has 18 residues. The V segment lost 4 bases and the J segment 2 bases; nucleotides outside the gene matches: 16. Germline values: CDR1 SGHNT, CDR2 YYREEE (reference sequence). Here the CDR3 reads CASSRGRQGSPRQETQYF. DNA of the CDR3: TGTGCCAGCAGCCGGGGGCGACAGGGGTCTCCTCGGCAAGAGACCCAGTACTTC.

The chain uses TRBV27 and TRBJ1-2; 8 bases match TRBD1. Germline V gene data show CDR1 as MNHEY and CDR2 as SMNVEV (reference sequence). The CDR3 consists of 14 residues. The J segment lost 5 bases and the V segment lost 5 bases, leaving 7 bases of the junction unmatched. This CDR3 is CASSPRTGPYGYTF. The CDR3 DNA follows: TGTGCCAGCAGTCCAAGGACAGGGCCTTATGGCTACACCTTC.

This CDR3 is CASSIIDSNQPQHF. Here the CDR3 DNA reads TGTGCCAGTAGTATTATAGATAGCAATCAGCCCCAGCATTTT. The J gene is TRBJ1-5, the V gene TRBV19; D gene unclear. CDR1 and CDR2 (germline): LNHDA, SQIVND (reference sequence). The CDR3 has 14 residues. Trimming removed 3 bases at V and 0 bases at J, with 6 bases between.

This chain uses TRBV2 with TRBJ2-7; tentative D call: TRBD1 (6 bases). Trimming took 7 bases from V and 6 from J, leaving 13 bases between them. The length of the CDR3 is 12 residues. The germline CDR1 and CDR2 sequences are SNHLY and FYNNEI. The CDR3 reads CASNQGPGEQYF. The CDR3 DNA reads TGTGCCAGCAATCAGGGGCCGGGCGAGCAGTACTTC. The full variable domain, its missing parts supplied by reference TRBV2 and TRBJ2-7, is EPEVTQTPSHQVTQMGQEVILRCVPISNHLYFYWYRQILGQKVEFLVSFYNNEISEKSEIFDDQFSVERPDGSNFTLKIRSTKLEDSAMYFCASNQGPGEQYFGPGTRLTVT.

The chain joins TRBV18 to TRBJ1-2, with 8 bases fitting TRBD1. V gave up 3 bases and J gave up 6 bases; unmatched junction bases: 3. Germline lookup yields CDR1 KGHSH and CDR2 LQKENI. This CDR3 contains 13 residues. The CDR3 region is CASSPTGADGYTF. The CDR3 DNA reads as TGTGCCAGCTCACCGACAGGGGCGGATGGCTACACCTTC.

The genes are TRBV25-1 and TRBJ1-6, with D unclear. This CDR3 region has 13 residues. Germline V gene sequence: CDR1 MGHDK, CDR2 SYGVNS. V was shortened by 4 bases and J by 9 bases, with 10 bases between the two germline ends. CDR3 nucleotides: TGTGCCAGCAGTGGTGGGCGGGGTTCACCCCTCCACTTT. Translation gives CASSGGRGSPLHF.

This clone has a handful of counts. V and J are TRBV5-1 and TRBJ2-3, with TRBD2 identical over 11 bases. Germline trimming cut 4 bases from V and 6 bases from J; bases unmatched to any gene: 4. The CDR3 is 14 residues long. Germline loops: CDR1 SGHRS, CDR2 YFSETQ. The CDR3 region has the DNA TGCGCCAGCAGCCCCCGGACTAGCGGGGATACGCAGTATTTT. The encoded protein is CASSPRTSGDTQYF.

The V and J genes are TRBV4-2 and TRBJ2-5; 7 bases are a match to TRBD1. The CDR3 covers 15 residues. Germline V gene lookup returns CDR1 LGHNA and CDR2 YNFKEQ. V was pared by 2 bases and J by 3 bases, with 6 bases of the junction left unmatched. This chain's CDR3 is CASSQTPGQKETQYF. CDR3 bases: TGTGCCAGCAGCCAAACCCCGGGACAGAAAGAGACCCAGTACTTC.

CDR3 in amino acids: CASSPDRAGNQPQHF. CDR3 sequence (DNA): TGTGCCAGCAGCCCCGACAGGGCGGGCAATCAGCCCCAGCATTTT. The chain is built from TRBV7-9 and TRBJ1-5; 7 positions agree with TRBD1. V lost 5 bases, J lost 2 bases, and 6 bases stayed unmatched. This CDR3 contains 15 residues. CDR1 is SEHNR and CDR2 is FQNEAQ in the germline V gene (reference sequence).